One and the same sample provided the 27 T cell receptor beta chains below, sequenced in a study of OX40 agonist ivuxolimab in advanced cancers. TCRdb's copy holds only in-frame clones and misses some; the assay was immunoSEQ multiplex PCR. The sample lists about 25,000 clones; 80% to 90% were seen once. Sequencing was performed on CD4+ or CD8+ T cells sorted from blood, taken in a trial of the OX40 agonist ivuxolimab. The receptors come from an adult with an advanced solid tumor such as melanoma, head and neck, liver or kidney cancer.

The V and J genes are TRBV19 and TRBJ2-7, with D possibly matching TRBD1 (5 bases). Trimming took 5 bases from V and 0 from J, leaving 8 bases between them. Germline CDR1 and CDR2: LNHDA and SQIVND (reference sequence). The CDR3 has 13 amino acids. The CDR3 spells CASSSGPSYEQYF. In nucleotides, the CDR3 is TGTGCCAGTAGTTCAGGGCCCTCCTACGAGCAGTACTTC.

The V gene is TRBV11-2, the J gene TRBJ1-3; no definite D call. The V gene's germline CDR1 is SGHAT and CDR2 FQNNGV. This CDR3 comprises 12 residues. The ends were cut back, 5 bases at V and 4 bases at J, with 6 bases in the middle. The CDR3 loop reads CASSKLGNTIYF. In DNA, the CDR3 is TGTGCCAGCAGCAAGTTAGGAAACACCATATATTTT.

As DNA, the CDR3 is TGTGCCATCAGTGAGTCACTAGGACTGGTTGAAAAAGAGACCCAGTACTTC. As protein: CAISESLGLVEKETQYF. The chain joins TRBV10-3 to TRBJ2-5; possible D gene TRBD2, 5 bases. The CDR3 covers 17 residues. V was pared by 0 bases and J by 3 bases, with 17 bases between. Germline values: CDR1 ENHRY, CDR2 SYGVKD.

CDR3 protein: CASSLVLGYQETQYF. For the CDR3, the DNA is TGTGCCAGCAGCTTAGTTTTAGGGTACCAAGAGACCCAGTACTTC. V usage is TRBV7-9 and J usage is TRBJ2-5; no clear D gene. The germline V gene encodes CDR1 SEHNR and CDR2 FQNEAQ (reference sequence). This CDR3 region has 15 residues. V shed 1 base and J shed 0 bases, with 9 bases lying between them.

The V call is TRBV5-6, the J call TRBJ1-5, with D perhaps TRBD1 (6 bases). Trimming removed 3 bases at V and 7 bases at J, with 14 bases between. CDR1 and CDR2 from the germline V gene are SGHDT and YYEEEE. The CDR3 consists of 14 residues. The CDR3 reads CASSWGEGGQPQHF. The CDR3 bases are TGTGCCAGCAGCTGGGGTGAGGGGGGGCAGCCCCAGCATTTT.

The V and J genes are TRBV28 and TRBJ2-5, with D maybe TRBD2 (6 bases). V lost 3 bases, J lost 1 base, and 9 bases lay in between. The CDR3 is 14 amino acids. Germline loops: CDR1 MDHEN, CDR2 SYDVKM. In nucleotides, the CDR3 is TGTGCCAGCAGTTTCCGCGGGGTCCAAGAGACCCAGTACTTC. Its translation: CASSFRGVQETQYF.

The chain links TRBV7-9 to TRBJ2-1; D unresolved. The CDR3 extends over 14 amino acids. Trimming pared 8 bases from V and 0 bases from J, leaving 11 bases between. Germline V CDR1 and CDR2: SEHNR, FQNEAQ (reference sequence). CDR3 nucleotide sequence: TGTGCCAGCCGGTGGTTTGGCTCCTACAATGAGCAGTTCTTC. Protein product: CASRWFGSYNEQFF.

The chain is built from TRBV4-2 and TRBJ2-5; D unresolved. This CDR3 has 14 amino acids. The germline gives CDR1 LGHNA, CDR2 YNFKEQ. V dropped 4 bases and J dropped 2 bases, with 11 bases sitting between them. CDR3 bases: TGTGCCAGCAGCCCCCAGGACGGTCAAGAGACCCAGTACTTC. Protein sequence: CASSPQDGQETQYF.

A few counts support this clone. The J gene is TRBJ1-2, the V gene TRBV6-5; no firm D call. Trimming shortened V by 8 bases and J by 4 bases, and 8 bases separated the two germline ends. Germline lookup yields CDR1 MNHEY and CDR2 SVGAGI. The CDR3 runs to 11 residues. The CDR3 DNA sequence: TGTGCCAGCGGGGTGGGCTATGGCTACACCTTC. Protein: CASGVGYGYTF.

V usage is TRBV18 and J usage is TRBJ1-1, with D possibly being TRBD1 (6 bases). Germline V gene lookup returns CDR1 KGHSH and CDR2 LQKENI. Trimming pared 6 bases from V and 5 bases from J, leaving 16 bases between. The CDR3 length is 14 residues. This chain's CDR3 is CASSRTTGLTEAFF. Written as DNA, the CDR3 is TGTGCCAGCTCCCGAACTACAGGGCTGACTGAAGCTTTCTTT.

This CDR3 reads CASSFLAGGKTSGANVLTF. In DNA form, the CDR3 reads TGTGCCAGCAGTTTTCTGGCAGGGGGCAAAACGTCTGGGGCCAACGTCCTGACTTTC. The V gene is TRBV27, the J gene TRBJ2-6; 8 positions match TRBD1. CDR1 and CDR2 from the germline V gene are MNHEY and SMNVEV (reference sequence). This CDR3 comprises 19 residues. The trim removed 3 bases at V and 1 base at J, leaving 11 bases unmatched.

The genes are TRBV5-4 and TRBJ1-4; weak D call: TRBD1 (6 bases). Trimming took off 4 bases at V and 4 bases at J, with 14 bases between the two ends. Germline CDR1 reads SGHNT; CDR2 reads YYREEE (reference sequence). The CDR3 has 15 residues. CDR3 protein: CASSLGGGLNEKLFF. In DNA, the CDR3 is TGTGCCAGCAGCCTGGGAGGGGGTCTTAATGAAAAACTGTTTTTT.

The J gene is TRBJ2-3, the V gene TRBV4-1; no reliable D call. Germline lookup yields CDR1 MGHRA and CDR2 YSYEKL. This CDR3 has 16 amino acids. The V end lost 0 bases, the J end lost 4 bases, and 14 bases lay between the germline ends. CDR3 amino acids: CASSQELTAAPDTQYF. DNA of the CDR3: TGCGCCAGCAGCCAAGAGCTGACCGCGGCTCCAGATACGCAGTATTTT.

The chain has TRBV7-8 and TRBJ2-1, with D uncertain. Trimming took 1 base from V and 9 from J, leaving 7 bases between them. From germline, CDR1 is SGHVS and CDR2 FQNEAQ. The CDR3 is 12 amino acids. CDR3 DNA: TGTGCCAGCAGCTTAGTGGCCGCTGAGCAGTTCTTC. The encoded protein is CASSLVAAEQFF. Drawing the rest from reference TRBV7-8 and TRBJ2-1, the complete variable domain is GAGVSQSPRYKVAKRGQDVALRCDPISGHVSLFWYQQALGQGPEFLTYFQNEAQLDKSGLPSDRFFAERPEGSVSTLKIQRTQQEDSAVYLCASSLVAAEQFFGPGTRLTVL.

This chain connects TRBV5-1 to TRBJ2-1; 8 bases are shared with TRBD1. V trimming: 7 bases; J trimming: 6 bases; junction bases outside the gene matches: 12. Germline V gene sequence: CDR1 SGHRS, CDR2 YFSETQ. This CDR3 region has 15 residues. CDR3 nucleotides: TGCGCCAGCCGTTTAGACAGGGGATTGGGCAATGAGCAGTTCTTC. This translates into CASRLDRGLGNEQFF. The full variable domain, in which reference TRBV5-1 and TRBJ2-1 provide the parts outside the CDR3, is KAGVTQTPRYLIKTRGQQVTLSCSPISGHRSVSWYQQTPGQGLQFLFEYFSETQRNKGNFPGRFSGRQFSNSRSEMNVSTLELGDSALYLCASRLDRGLGNEQFFGPGTRLTVL.

The rearrangement uses TRBV6-5 and TRBJ1-5; D ambiguous. This CDR3 has 12 amino acids. Per the germline V gene, CDR1 is MNHEY and CDR2 is SVGAGI. V lost 4 bases to trimming and J lost 7 bases, with 8 bases between them. The DNA for the CDR3 is TGTGCCAGCAGTTTTATGGGCCAGCCCCAGCATTTT. It encodes CASSFMGQPQHF.

The J gene is TRBJ2-6, the V gene TRBV30; 8 bases fit TRBD2. The CDR3 consists of 17 residues. V lost 5 bases, J lost 0 bases, and 9 bases stayed unmatched. The germline V gene encodes CDR1 GTSNPN and CDR2 SVGIG (reference sequence). The CDR3 nucleotides read TGTGCCTGGGGGGATAGCGGGGTTTTCTCTGGGGCCAACGTCCTGACTTTC. Residues: CAWGDSGVFSGANVLTF.

The V and J genes are TRBV19 and TRBJ2-1; 10 positions match TRBD2. Looked up from germline, CDR1 is LNHDA and CDR2 is SQIVND (reference sequence). After removal of 8 bases from V and 7 bases from J, the junction contained 8 bases not matched to a gene. The CDR3 is made up of 14 amino acids. In nucleotides, the CDR3 is TGTGCCAGTCGTCTAGCGGGAGTTAGTAATGAGCAGTTCTTC. Its protein product is CASRLAGVSNEQFF.

The chain carries TRBV7-9 and TRBJ2-5; D unclear. The germline V gene has CDR1 SEHNR and CDR2 FQNEAQ (reference sequence). With 4 bases removed from V and 4 bases from J, the gap between germline ends came to 10 bases. This CDR3 spans 13 amino acids. The CDR3 loop reads CASSSPDPETQYF. The DNA for the CDR3 is TGTGCCAGCAGCTCCCCGGACCCAGAGACCCAGTACTTC.

The V gene is TRBV27, the J gene TRBJ1-2; D not certain. CDR1 is MNHEY and CDR2 is SMNVEV in the germline V gene (reference sequence). The CDR3 is made up of 13 amino acids. V was trimmed by 3 bases and J by 5 bases, leaving 10 bases between them. Here the CDR3 DNA reads TGTGCCAGCAGTTTCAACCCGGGTTATGGCTACACCTTC. Amino acid sequence: CASSFNPGYGYTF.

This chain connects TRBV7-3 to TRBJ2-3; 9 bases fit TRBD2. Germline CDR1 and CDR2: SGHTA and FQGTGA. The CDR3 is 15 residues long. V gave up 3 bases and J gave up 3 bases; unmatched junction bases: 4. The CDR3 sequence is CASSFNLAGTDTQYF. CDR3 nucleotide sequence: TGTGCCAGCAGCTTCAATCTAGCGGGGACAGATACGCAGTATTTT.

The chain couples TRBV15 to TRBJ1-1; D gene unclear. The CDR3 extends over 12 amino acids. V dropped 8 bases and J dropped 6 bases, with 13 bases sitting between them. Germline lookup yields CDR1 LNHNV and CDR2 YYDKDF (reference sequence). The CDR3, as DNA: TGTGCCACCCGGAGTTTTGGGTCTGAAGCTTTCTTT. Translated, it gives CATRSFGSEAFF. Full variable domain (missing parts from reference TRBV15 and TRBJ1-1): DAMVIQNPRYQVTQFGKPVTLSCSQTLNHNVMYWYQQKSSQAPKLLFHYYDKDFNNEADTPDNFQSRRPNTSFCFLDIRSPGLGDTAMYLCATRSFGSEAFFGQGTRLTVV.

The V call is TRBV20-1, the J call TRBJ1-4, with unresolved D. The CDR3 runs to 10 residues. Trimming left V 3 bases short and J 8 bases short, with 4 bases between. Germline CDR1 and CDR2: DFQATT and SNEGSKA (reference sequence). Here the CDR3 reads CSASGEKLFF. CDR3 nucleotides: TGCAGTGCTAGTGGGGAAAAACTGTTTTTT.

The CDR3 DNA is TGTGCCAGCAGCGTTGTCCCGGCAGATACGCAGTATTTT. Its protein is CASSVVPADTQYF. The chain uses TRBV9 and TRBJ2-3; unclear D gene. Between the trimmed V and J ends, which lost 2 bases and 4 bases, there was a span of 8 bases. The CDR3 covers 13 residues. The V gene's germline CDR1 is SGDLS and CDR2 YYNGEE.

This rearrangement joins TRBV6-6 to TRBJ2-7; D remains ambiguous. Germline CDR1 MNHNY, CDR2 SVGAGI (reference sequence). CDR3 length: 16 amino acids. V gave up 2 bases and J gave up 5 bases, with 19 bases separating them. CDR3: CASSYRSSGPGDEQYF. As DNA, the CDR3 is TGTGCCAGCAGTTACAGATCCTCAGGACCCGGCGACGAGCAGTACTTC.

The chain carries TRBV5-5 and TRBJ2-7; 7 positions match TRBD2. The V segment lost 2 bases and the J segment 0 bases; nucleotides outside the gene matches: 2. Per the germline V gene, CDR1 is SGHKS and CDR2 is YYEKEE (reference sequence). The length of the CDR3 is 14 residues. The CDR3 region has the DNA TGTGCCAGCAGCTTTGCGGGAGCCTCCTACGAGCAGTACTTC. Its translation is CASSFAGASYEQYF.

DNA for the CDR3: TGTGCCATCAGGTACGTCTACACCTTC. Translating gives CAIRYVYTF. The chain carries TRBV10-3 and TRBJ1-2; D is unclear. Between the trimmed V and J ends, which lost 6 bases and 10 bases, there was a span of 6 bases. The length of the CDR3 is 9 residues. The germline V gene has CDR1 ENHRY and CDR2 SYGVKD.